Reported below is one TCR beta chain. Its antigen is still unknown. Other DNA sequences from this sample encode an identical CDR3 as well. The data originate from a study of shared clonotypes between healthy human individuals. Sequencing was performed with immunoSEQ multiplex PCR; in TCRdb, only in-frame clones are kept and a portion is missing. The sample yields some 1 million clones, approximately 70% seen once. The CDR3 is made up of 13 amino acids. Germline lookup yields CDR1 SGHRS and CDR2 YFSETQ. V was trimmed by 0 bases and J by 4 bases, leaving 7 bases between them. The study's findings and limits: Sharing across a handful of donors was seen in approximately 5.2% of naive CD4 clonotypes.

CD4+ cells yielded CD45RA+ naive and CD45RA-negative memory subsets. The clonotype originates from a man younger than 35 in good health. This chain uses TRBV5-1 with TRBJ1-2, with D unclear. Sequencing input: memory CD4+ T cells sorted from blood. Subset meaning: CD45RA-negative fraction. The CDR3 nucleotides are TGCGCCAGCAGCTTGGGAGTATCCTATGGCTACACCTTC. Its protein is CASSLGVSYGYTF.